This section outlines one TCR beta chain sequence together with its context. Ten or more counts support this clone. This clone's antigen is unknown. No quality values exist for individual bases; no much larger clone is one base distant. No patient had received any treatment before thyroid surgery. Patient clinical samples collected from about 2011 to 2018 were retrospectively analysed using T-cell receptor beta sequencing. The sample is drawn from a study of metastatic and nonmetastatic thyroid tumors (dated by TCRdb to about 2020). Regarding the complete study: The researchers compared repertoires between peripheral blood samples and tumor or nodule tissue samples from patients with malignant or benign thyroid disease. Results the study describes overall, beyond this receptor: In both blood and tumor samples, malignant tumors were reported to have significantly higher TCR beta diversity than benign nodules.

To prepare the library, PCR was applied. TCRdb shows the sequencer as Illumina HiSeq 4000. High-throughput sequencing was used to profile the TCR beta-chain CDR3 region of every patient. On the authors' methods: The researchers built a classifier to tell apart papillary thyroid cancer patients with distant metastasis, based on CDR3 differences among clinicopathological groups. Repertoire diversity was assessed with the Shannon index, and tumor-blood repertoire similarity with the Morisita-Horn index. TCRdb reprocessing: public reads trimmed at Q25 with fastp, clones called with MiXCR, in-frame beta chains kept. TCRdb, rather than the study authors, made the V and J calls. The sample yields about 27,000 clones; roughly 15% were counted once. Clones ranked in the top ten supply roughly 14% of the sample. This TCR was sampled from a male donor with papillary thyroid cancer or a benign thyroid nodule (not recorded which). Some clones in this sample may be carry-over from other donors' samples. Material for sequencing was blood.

The CDR3 protein sequence reads: CASSQGARWAGELFF. The sequenced DNA is TGCGCCAGCAGCCAAGGGGCCCGGTGGGCCGGGGAGCTGTTTTTT. Rearrangement joined TRBV4-1 to TRBJ2-2; the D gene is unclear. The germline ends are 12 bases apart after V is trimmed by 1 base and J by 6 bases. The germline V gene encodes CDR1 MGHRA and CDR2 YSYEKL. The CDR3 sequence holds 15 residues, the cysteine and phenylalanine included. The kept DNA is CDR3 alone, 45 bases in frame from the first base.